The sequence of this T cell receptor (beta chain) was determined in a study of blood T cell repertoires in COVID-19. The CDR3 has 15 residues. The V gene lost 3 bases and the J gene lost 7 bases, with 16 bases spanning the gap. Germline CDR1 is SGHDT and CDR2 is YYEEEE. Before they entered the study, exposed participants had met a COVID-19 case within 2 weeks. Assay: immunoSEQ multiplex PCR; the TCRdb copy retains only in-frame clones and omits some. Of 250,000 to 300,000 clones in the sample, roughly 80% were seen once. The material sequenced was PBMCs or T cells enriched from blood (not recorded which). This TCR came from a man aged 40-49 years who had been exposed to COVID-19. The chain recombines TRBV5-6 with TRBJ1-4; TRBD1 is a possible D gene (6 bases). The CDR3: CASSWMTGVSEKLFF. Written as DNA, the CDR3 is TGTGCCAGCAGCTGGATGACAGGCGTGAGTGAAAAACTGTTTTTT.